This T cell receptor (beta chain) came from a study of cytomegalovirus exposure and HLA in healthy donors. Findings and caveats of the study: Exclusion applied to some V segments, including TRBV6-2 and TRBV6-3, as they were indistinguishable. A link between a missense DCLRE1C variant and TCR beta V- and J-gene trimming emerged from a later analysis. As was reported, the HLA-A and HLA-B alleles of most subjects were accurately predicted from TCR beta sequences.

CDR3 length: 13 residues. Germline loops: CDR1 SQVTM, CDR2 ANQGSEA. The ends were cut back, 1 base at V and 2 bases at J, with 9 bases in the middle. Remarks on this clone: Its cognate antigen is unknown.

It was with 60 Vbeta and 13 Jbeta primers that the PCR ran. The protocol was immunoSEQ multiplex PCR, while the TCRdb copy is restricted to in-frame clones and leaves out a portion. The data show some 150,000 clones, 60% to 85% seen once. The chain carries TRBV29-1 and TRBJ2-7, with no clear D. Sequencing was done on a sample of PBMCs. The receptor was derived from a woman aged 40 to 50 in good health and CMV-seronegative. The CDR3 nucleotides read TGCAGCGTTGAAGCGTCGGTTACCTACGAGCAGTACTTC. Translation: CSVEASVTYEQYF.